This T cell receptor beta chain is from a study of OX40 agonist ivuxolimab in advanced cancers. This table comes from immunoSEQ multiplex PCR, and its TCRdb copy is limited to in-frame clones, with some not included. The sample carries around 110,000 clones, just over 90% recorded once. Points from the study as a whole: CD8+ T cells were the subset that, on average, had more expanded clones than CD4+.

Remarks on this clone: Its antigen is undetermined.

The CDR3 totals 12 residues. With 5 bases removed from V and 2 bases from J, the gap between germline ends came to 9 bases. Germline V CDR1 and CDR2: GTSNPN, SVGIG (reference sequence). This clonotype was obtained from an adult with an advanced solid tumor such as melanoma, head and neck, liver or kidney cancer. The source material was CD4+ or CD8+ T cells sorted from blood, sampled in a trial of the OX40 agonist ivuxolimab. The chain recombines TRBV30 with TRBJ1-2; TRBD1 might be the D (5 bases). For the CDR3, the DNA is TGTGCCTGGGCCGGGGGGAACTATGGCTACACCTTC. This gives the protein CAWAGGNYGYTF.